Listed below are T cell receptor beta chains from one sample, sequenced in a study of cytomegalovirus exposure and HLA in healthy donors. Clones were read by immunoSEQ multiplex PCR, and TCRdb kept only the in-frame ones, dropping some. This sample carries more than 150,000 clones, nearly 80% of them seen once, and the ten largest clones take around 5.9%. Sample: PBMCs. These receptors all come from a woman aged 25-40 years in good health and CMV-seropositive. CDR3s leave out the opening cysteine and the closing phenylalanine or tryptophan. A D gene is named only where the DNA matches it firmly.

d_gene,v_gene,CDR3aa
.,TRBV6-1,ASSEGGSYEQY
.,TRBV7-6,ASSLAEAQPQH
.,TRBV7-2,ASASSGVKTYEQY
.,TRBV6-1,ASRGPEGSGNTIY
TRBD1,TRBV28,ASTGTGEGYEQY
TRBD1,TRBV29-1,SVERRTGGAETQY
.,TRBV6-6,ASSYSNPSSYEQY
.,TRBV19,ASSMGGWGGTGELF
.,TRBV19,AVGGNNLPQH
TRBD2,TRBV11-2,ASRPGLAGGPSSYEQY
TRBD2,TRBV28,ATETTSGRTDTQY
.,TRBV18,ASSPRTKETQY
.,TRBV5-1,ASSFGAELQNTEAF
.,TRBV27,ASSFHRDREKLF
.,TRBV4-1,ASSQGLQGSGANVLT
TRBD2,TRBV29-1,SVRTRKSEQY
TRBD1,TRBV5-1,ASSLNRGLTETQY
.,TRBV5-6,ASSPGDGVINEQF
TRBD1,TRBV6-6,ASSRQGASYNSPLH
TRBD2,TRBV7-6,ASSQTSGSGGGETQY
TRBD1,TRBV27,ASSLSKGQYYGYT
TRBD1,TRBV9,ASSVQGQTEAF
TRBD1,TRBV19,ASSNPGQGVNTEAF
TRBD2,TRBV9,ASSVAGGLLHEQF
.,TRBV6-6,ASSYLQGNEKLF
.,TRBV5-8,ASSLGEYEQY
TRBD1,TRBV4-1,ASSQVLGQAYEQY
TRBD1,TRBV4-3,ASSQDLGTGLRH
.,TRBV27,ASTPSARQYGYT
.,TRBV7-9,ASSPPGSAGDYGYT
.,TRBV10-1,ASSHLALPEQY
TRBD1,TRBV5-1,ASSLGTGSGSNSPLH
.,TRBV4-2,ASRGYDGGDYGYT
.,TRBV6-1,ASSEMTNTEAF
.,TRBV6-1,ASSEAFQGSYGYT
.,TRBV15,ATSSGGYGYT
.,TRBV5-1,ASSLEGAPSTGELF
.,TRBV4-3,ASSQFGSGSYGYT